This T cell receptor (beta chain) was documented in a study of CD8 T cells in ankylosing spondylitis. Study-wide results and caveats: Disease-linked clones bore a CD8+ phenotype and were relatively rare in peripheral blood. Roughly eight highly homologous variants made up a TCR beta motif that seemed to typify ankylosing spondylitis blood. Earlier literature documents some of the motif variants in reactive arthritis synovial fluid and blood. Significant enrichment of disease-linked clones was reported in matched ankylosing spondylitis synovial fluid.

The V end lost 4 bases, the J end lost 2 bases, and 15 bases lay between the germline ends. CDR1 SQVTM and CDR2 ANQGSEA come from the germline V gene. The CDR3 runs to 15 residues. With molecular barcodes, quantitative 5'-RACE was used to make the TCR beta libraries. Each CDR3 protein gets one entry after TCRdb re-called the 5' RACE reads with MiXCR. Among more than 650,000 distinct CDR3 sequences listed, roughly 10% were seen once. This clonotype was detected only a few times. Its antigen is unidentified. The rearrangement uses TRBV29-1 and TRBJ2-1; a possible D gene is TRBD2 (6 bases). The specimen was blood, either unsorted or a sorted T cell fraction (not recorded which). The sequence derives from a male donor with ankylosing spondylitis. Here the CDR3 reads CSVGGTARPYNEQFF. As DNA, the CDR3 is TGCAGCGTTGGCGGGACGGCGAGGCCCTACAATGAGCAGTTCTTC.